This T cell receptor beta chain was documented in a study of OX40 agonist ivuxolimab in advanced cancers. About the research overall: With ivuxolimab, an agonistic anti-OX40 (CD134) antibody, patients were treated.

TCRdb's copy holds only in-frame clones and misses some; the assay was immunoSEQ multiplex PCR. This table holds around 58,000 clones, about four fifths found once. Note on this clone: What it recognizes is unknown.

Findings of the study overall: At 0.1 to 3.0 mg/kg, clonal expansion of CD4+ and CD8+ blood T cells had occurred by week 6. The 0.1-3.0 mg/kg partial responders had among the lowest clonal expansion.

Trimming shortened V by 5 bases and J by 3 bases, and 11 bases separated the two germline ends. Per germline, CDR1 MNHNS and CDR2 SASEGT. The length of the CDR3 is 13 residues. With baseline, cycle 4 day 1, and cycle 7 day 1 as timepoints, blood was sampled. Sequenced material: CD4+ or CD8+ T cells sorted from blood, taken in a trial of the OX40 agonist ivuxolimab. This TCR derives from an adult with an advanced solid tumor such as melanoma, head and neck, liver or kidney cancer. The chain uses TRBV6-1 and TRBJ2-7; D perhaps matches TRBD1 (5 bases). The CDR3 region has the DNA TGTGCCAGCAGTTGGACATCGGGCTACGAGCAGTACTTC. This codes for CASSWTSGYEQYF.